The 21 T cell receptor beta chains listed next were all sequenced from one sample in a study of blood T cell repertoires in COVID-19. Method: immunoSEQ multiplex PCR; TCRdb's copy keeps in-frame clones and lacks some. The sample has 310,000 or so clones, roughly nine tenths seen once. Material for sequencing was peripheral blood. These TCRs come from a woman in her thirties with COVID-19, enrolled during active disease.

V and J are TRBV7-9 and TRBJ1-2, with D tentatively TRBD1 (6 bases). From germline, CDR1 is SEHNR and CDR2 FQNEAQ (reference sequence). Between the trimmed V and J ends, which lost 3 bases and 3 bases, there was a span of 14 bases. The CDR3 covers 15 residues. The CDR3 reads CASSFESGVYYGYTF. The DNA for the CDR3 is TGTGCCAGCAGCTTTGAGTCAGGGGTCTACTATGGCTACACCTTC. The complete variable domain, with remaining parts taken from reference TRBV7-9 and TRBJ1-2, reads DTGVSQNPRHKITKRGQNVTFRCDPISEHNRLYWYRQTLGQGPEFLTYFQNEAQLEKSRLLSDRFSAERPKGSFSTLEIQRTEQGDSAMYLCASSFESGVYYGYTFGSGTRLTVV.

This chain connects TRBV20-1 to TRBJ2-6; D possibly corresponds to TRBD1 (5 bases). The V end lost 3 bases, the J end lost 2 bases, and 8 bases lay between the germline ends. This CDR3 is built from 14 residues. Germline V lookup: CDR1 DFQATT, CDR2 SNEGSKA (reference sequence). CDR3 loop: CSASAGTGANVLTF. The CDR3 DNA follows: TGCAGTGCTAGTGCAGGGACTGGGGCCAACGTCCTGACTTTC.

This clone was seen a few times. The chain employs TRBV5-4 and TRBJ2-2, with a weak D call TRBD2 (5 bases). V gave up 0 bases and J gave up 7 bases, with 7 bases separating them. The CDR3 loop spans 13 amino acids. The germline gives CDR1 SGHNT, CDR2 YYREEE (reference sequence). The CDR3 DNA reads TGTGCCAGCAGCTTGGGAGGGATCGGGGAGCTGTTTTTT. This encodes CASSLGGIGELFF.

The V and J genes are TRBV29-1 and TRBJ2-1; D is perhaps TRBD2 (5 bases). Germline V gives CDR1 SQVTM, CDR2 ANQGSEA. This CDR3 has 14 amino acids. The ends were cut back, 3 bases at V and 7 bases at J, with 16 bases in the middle. The chain's CDR3 is CSVDSAILGNEQFF. DNA for the CDR3: TGCAGCGTTGATAGCGCCATATTGGGGAATGAGCAGTTCTTC.

The rearrangement uses TRBV7-2 and TRBJ2-7; TRBD2 matches 7 bases. Germline loops: CDR1 SGHTA, CDR2 FQGNSA. The CDR3 spans 15 residues. V was clipped by 2 bases and J by 6 bases; unmatched bases: 10. The CDR3 sequence is CASSLRQMTSSEQYF. CDR3 coding DNA: TGTGCCAGCAGCTTACGGCAGATGACTAGCAGCGAGCAGTACTTC.

The chain is built from TRBV5-1 and TRBJ1-1, with TRBD1 matching 7 bases. Germline V gene sequence: CDR1 SGHRS, CDR2 YFSETQ. CDR3 size: 15 residues. Trimming took 0 bases from V and 3 from J; bases not matched to a gene: 5. CDR3 DNA sequence: TGCGCCAGCAGCTTGGGGCAGGGGGAGTACACTGAAGCTTTCTTT. Protein sequence: CASSLGQGEYTEAFF.

The chain combines TRBV4-1 with TRBJ2-1; 8 bases are shared with TRBD1. CDR3 length: 15 residues. Germline assignment: CDR1 MGHRA and CDR2 YSYEKL. V lost 4 bases to trimming and J lost 7 bases; unmatched junction nucleotides: 9. The CDR3 bases are TGCGCCAGCAGCCCCCCGAGGACAGGGCGGAATGAGCAGTTCTTC. Its protein product is CASSPPRTGRNEQFF.

The rearrangement joins TRBV3-1 (or the pseudogene TRBV3-2) to TRBJ2-2; D is perhaps TRBD2 (6 bases). This CDR3 region has 15 residues. The V gene's germline CDR1 is LGHDT and CDR2 YNNKEL (reference sequence). V gave up 3 bases and J gave up 5 bases, with 13 bases separating them. CDR3 DNA sequence: TGTGCCAGCAGCCACGGGAGCGTGCAAACCGGGGAGCTGTTTTTT. It yields the protein CASSHGSVQTGELFF.

The gene calls are TRBV5-4 and TRBJ2-1, with 8 bases lining up with TRBD2. The CDR3 covers 14 residues. V shed 6 bases, J shed 5 bases, and the junction held 7 bases outside the gene matches. Germline V gives CDR1 SGHNT, CDR2 YYREEE (reference sequence). The CDR3 reads CASIKRENHNEQFF. The CDR3 bases are TGTGCCAGCATCAAGCGGGAGAACCACAATGAGCAGTTCTTC.

This chain uses TRBV9 with TRBJ1-2, with 7 bases fitting TRBD1. The CDR3 covers 13 residues. Looked up from germline, CDR1 is SGDLS and CDR2 is YYNGEE. The V segment lost 2 bases and the J segment 3 bases; nucleotides outside the gene matches: 1. CDR3 region: CASSVGTDYGYTF. CDR3 DNA: TGTGCCAGCAGCGTCGGGACAGACTATGGCTACACCTTC.

Only one count was recorded for this clone. The chain has TRBV5-1 and TRBJ1-1; TRBD1 matches 9 bases. The CDR3 contains 14 residues. In germline, CDR1 is SGHRS, CDR2 YFSETQ. The V gene end was trimmed by 7 bases and the J gene end by 3 bases; junction bases not matched to a gene: 7. The DNA for the CDR3 is TGCGCCAGCTGGGACAGGGAGGGGGACACTGAAGCTTTCTTT. Amino acid sequence: CASWDREGDTEAFF.

This clone was seen a few times. The chain couples TRBV2 to TRBJ2-1, with TRBD1 matching over 10 bases. Germline lookup yields CDR1 SNHLY and CDR2 FYNNEI. Losses at the gene ends were 7 bases for V and 8 bases for J; bases not matched to a gene: 14. The CDR3 sequence is 16 residues long. Here the CDR3 DNA reads TGTGCCAGCACCCTAGGTCTGGGACAGGGGATACATGAGCAGTTCTTC. Its protein product is CASTLGLGQGIHEQFF. The full variable domain, rest sourced from reference TRBV2 and TRBJ2-1, is EPEVTQTPSHQVTQMGQEVILRCVPISNHLYFYWYRQILGQKVEFLVSFYNNEISEKSEIFDDQFSVERPDGSNFTLKIRSTKLEDSAMYFCASTLGLGQGIHEQFFGPGTRLTVL.

The DNA for the CDR3 is TGTGCCAGTAGTATAGAAAGCCAGCGGGAGGGGCCCTACAATGAGCAGTTCTTC. Amino acid sequence: CASSIESQREGPYNEQFF. The rearrangement joins TRBV19 to TRBJ2-1, with TRBD2 identical over 10 bases. The length of the CDR3 is 18 residues. Germline CDR1 is LNHDA and CDR2 is SQIVND (reference sequence). The J segment lost 2 bases and the V segment lost 0 bases, leaving 7 bases of the junction unmatched.

The V call is TRBV5-1, the J call TRBJ2-7, with 9 nucleotides matching TRBD2. The germline gives CDR1 SGHRS, CDR2 YFSETQ. The trim removed 0 bases at V and 5 bases at J, leaving 6 bases unmatched. CDR3 length: 15 amino acids. The CDR3: CASSLGLAGVNEQYF. Here the CDR3 DNA reads TGCGCCAGCAGCTTGGGTTTAGCGGGAGTAAACGAGCAGTACTTC.

V is TRBV6-5 and J is TRBJ2-5; 10 bases match TRBD1. This CDR3 comprises 15 residues. The junction had 7 bases not matched to a gene; V was cut back by 7 bases and J by 2 bases. Per germline, CDR1 MNHEY and CDR2 SVGAGI. CDR3 nucleotide sequence: TGTGCCAGCAACGGGGACAGGGGACTTCAAGAGACCCAGTACTTC. Translated: CASNGDRGLQETQYF.

The CDR3 protein is CASSLFSHNEQFF. For the CDR3, the DNA is TGTGCCAGCAGTTTATTTAGCCACAATGAGCAGTTCTTC. The genes are TRBV27 and TRBJ2-1; no reliable D call. The V gene lost 1 base and the J gene lost 5 bases, with 6 bases spanning the gap. The CDR3 runs to 13 residues. The germline CDR1 and CDR2 sequences are MNHEY and SMNVEV (reference sequence).

The V gene is TRBV5-4, the J gene TRBJ2-4; D ambiguous. CDR3 size: 11 residues. The V gene's germline CDR1 is SGHNT and CDR2 YYREEE (reference sequence). The germline V and J ends were trimmed by 2 bases and 7 bases, with 4 bases remaining between them. The CDR3: CASSLENIQYF. The DNA of the CDR3 is TGTGCCAGCAGCTTAGAGAACATTCAGTACTTC.

V usage is TRBV7-2 and J usage is TRBJ2-3; D perhaps matches TRBD2 (6 bases). Trimming shortened V by 6 bases and J by 0 bases, and 25 bases separated the two germline ends. This CDR3 contains 19 residues. Germline CDR1 SGHTA, CDR2 FQGNSA. Here the CDR3 reads CASSSALLPGTPSTDTQYF. CDR3 in DNA: TGTGCCAGCAGTTCCGCCCTCCTACCCGGGACTCCTAGCACAGATACGCAGTATTTT.

This rearrangement joins TRBV19 to TRBJ2-7; 7 bases fit TRBD1. This CDR3 has 14 amino acids. CDR1 is LNHDA and CDR2 is SQIVND in the germline V gene (reference sequence). V lost 10 bases and J lost 0; bases outside the gene matches: 9. CDR3: CATRGTADSYEQYF. The CDR3 coding sequence is TGTGCCACCAGAGGGACAGCGGACTCCTACGAGCAGTACTTC.

This clone was found a few times. This CDR3 is CASSEERGFGGNEQFF. As DNA, the CDR3 is TGTGCCAGCAGTGAAGAACGAGGTTTCGGGGGCAATGAGCAGTTCTTC. V is TRBV2 and J is TRBJ2-1, with D maybe TRBD2 (6 bases). Per the germline V gene, CDR1 is SNHLY and CDR2 is FYNNEI. The length of the CDR3 is 16 residues. Trimming left V 1 base short and J 6 bases short, with 16 bases between.

J is TRBJ2-1 and V is TRBV10-1; 9 nucleotides match TRBD2. V lost 7 bases to trimming and J lost 9 bases; unmatched junction nucleotides: 10. CDR1 is WNHNN and CDR2 is SYGVQD in the germline V gene (reference sequence). This CDR3 is built from 14 residues. The CDR3, as DNA: TGCGCCAGCATTGCCGGGACTAGCATCCCTGAGCAGTTCTTC. Its translation is CASIAGTSIPEQFF.